This T cell receptor (beta chain) derives from a study of CD8 T cells in ankylosing spondylitis. The CDR3 has 13 residues. Trimming removed 0 bases from V and 9 bases from J, with 9 bases in between. Per germline, CDR1 ENHRY and CDR2 SYGVKD. MiXCR, applied by TCRdb to the 5' RACE reads, yields one record per CDR3 protein. The sample lists a few hundred thousand distinct CDR3 sequences, roughly 20% occurring once. In regard to this clonotype: As yet, its antigen is unknown.

Whole-study findings and limits: Characteristic, it appeared, of ankylosing spondylitis blood was a TCR beta motif of roughly 8 highly homologous variants. Clones linked to disease were reported to show significant enrichment in matched ankylosing spondylitis synovial fluid.

This clonotype was obtained from a male donor with ankylosing spondylitis or in good health (not recorded which). Sequenced sample: blood, either unsorted or a sorted T cell fraction (not recorded which). This chain connects TRBV10-3 to TRBJ2-1, with a tentative D call TRBD1 (5 bases). The CDR3 coding sequence is TGTGCCATCAGTGAGTCGGGGCCCCTTGAGCAGTTCTTC. It codes for CAISESGPLEQFF.